The clone carrying this T cell receptor (beta chain) was detected only a few times. Its antigen remains unidentified. In the PCR, 60 Vbeta and 13 Jbeta primers were used. The protocol was immunoSEQ multiplex PCR, while the TCRdb copy is restricted to in-frame clones and leaves out a portion. The profile covers approximately 150,000 clones, with roughly 65% appearing a single time and 4% to 5% taken by the ten largest. The V gene's germline CDR1 is GTSNPN and CDR2 SVGIG (reference sequence). The CDR3 totals 13 residues. Trimming shortened V by 2 bases and J by 6 bases, and 12 bases separated the two germline ends. The record originates from a study of cytomegalovirus exposure and HLA in healthy donors. Turning to the study itself: Genotyping of 300 to 450 donors showed that about 79% belonged to the Caucasian-associated ancestry cluster. General observations from the study: Earlier analysis looked at TCR beta V segments, and most were productive about 87% or about 30% of the time.

This rearrangement joins TRBV30 to TRBJ2-3; D is unclear. This TCR was recovered from a man between 18 and 35 years old in good health and CMV-seropositive. The sequenced material came from PBMCs. CDR3 sequence: CAWSNSPPDTQYF. The CDR3, as DNA: TGTGCCTGGAGTAACTCACCCCCCGATACGCAGTATTTT. The whole variable domain, filled in from reference TRBV30 and TRBJ2-3, reads SQTIHQWPATLVQPVGSPLSLECTVEGTSNPNLYWYRQAAGRGLQLLFYSVGIGQISSEVPQNLSASRPQDRQFILSSKKLLLSDSGFYLCAWSNSPPDTQYFGPGTRLTVL.